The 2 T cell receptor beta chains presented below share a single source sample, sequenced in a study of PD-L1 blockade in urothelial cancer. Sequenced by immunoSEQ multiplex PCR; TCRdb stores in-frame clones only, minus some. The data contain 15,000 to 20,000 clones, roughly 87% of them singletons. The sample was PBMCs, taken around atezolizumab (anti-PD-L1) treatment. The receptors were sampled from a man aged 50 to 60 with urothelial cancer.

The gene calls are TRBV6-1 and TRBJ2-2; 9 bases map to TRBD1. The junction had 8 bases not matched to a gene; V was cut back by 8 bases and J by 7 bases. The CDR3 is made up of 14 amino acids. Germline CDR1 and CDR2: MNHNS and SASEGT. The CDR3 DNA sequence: TGTGCCAGCCTGTTTGGGACAGGGAGCGGGGAGCTGTTTTTT. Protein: CASLFGTGSGELFF.

Here the CDR3 DNA reads TGCGCCAGCAGCCAAGTCCCGGGGGTGAACACTGAAGCTTTCTTT. Its translation: CASSQVPGVNTEAFF. The V and J genes are TRBV4-1 and TRBJ1-1, with a possible D match to TRBD1 (5 bases). Between the trimmed V and J ends, which lost 1 base and 0 bases, there was a span of 9 bases. This CDR3 has 15 residues. Germline loops: CDR1 MGHRA, CDR2 YSYEKL.